These 11 T cell receptor beta chains were all obtained from the same sample, sequenced in a study of T-cell memory formation after mild COVID-19. From the 5' RACE reads, TCRdb called clonotypes with MiXCR, one entry per CDR3 protein. The sample lists some 280,000 distinct CDR3 sequences, around 15% occurring once. The sample comprised PBMCs or a T cell subset sorted from them (not recorded which). Receptors were obtained from a man aged 18 to 29 who had mild COVID-19 (a few samples of this study predate the infection). Cell type and time point are not known.

The sample holds one count of this clonotype. This rearrangement joins TRBV3-1 to TRBJ1-2; no firm D call. Trimming removed 0 bases at V and 6 bases at J, with 14 bases between. The germline gives CDR1 LGHDT, CDR2 YNNKEL (reference sequence). This CDR3 is 15 amino acids long. The CDR3: CASSQDNRVRNGYTF. The CDR3, as DNA: TGTGCCAGCAGCCAAGATAACCGTGTACGAAATGGCTACACCTTC.

In this sample, this clonotype turned up a few times. The chain carries TRBV5-4 and TRBJ2-3; 8 positions agree with TRBD1. CDR1 is SGHNT and CDR2 is YYREEE in the germline V gene (reference sequence). The CDR3 covers 15 residues. The V and J ends lost 2 bases and 4 bases, in that order; junction bases with no gene match: 6. The DNA for the CDR3 is TGTGCCAGCAGCTTCGACAGGGGCCGATCAGATACGCAGTATTTT. It codes for CASSFDRGRSDTQYF.

The chain carries TRBV3-1 and TRBJ2-7; the D call may be TRBD1 or TRBD2 (5 bases each). The CDR3 has 13 residues. CDR1 is LGHDT and CDR2 is YNNKEL in the germline V gene (reference sequence). V lost 4 bases to trimming and J lost 3 bases, with 10 bases between them. CDR3 residues: CASSRGRNYEQYV. The CDR3 nucleotides are TGTGCCAGCAGCCGGGGACGGAACTACGAGCAGTACGTC.

In its sample, this clonotype was seen a few times. The V call is TRBV9, the J call TRBJ2-7; TRBD2 agrees at 7 bases. After removal of 4 bases from V and 6 bases from J, the junction contained 10 bases not matched to a gene. The CDR3 spans 14 residues. Germline V gene lookup returns CDR1 SGDLS and CDR2 YYNGEE. CDR3 amino acids: CASSPNSGGGEQYF. CDR3 in DNA: TGTGCCAGCAGCCCTAATTCGGGGGGTGGCGAGCAGTACTTC.

The table lists this clonotype with a few counts. V is TRBV5-1 and J is TRBJ2-7; 10 positions agree with TRBD1. Germline lookup yields CDR1 SGHRS and CDR2 YFSETQ. The CDR3 is 14 residues long. The junction had 7 bases not matched to a gene; V was cut back by 4 bases and J by 6 bases. CDR3 DNA sequence: TGCGCCAGCAGCGGATCCGGGACAGGGGTCGAGCAGTACTTC. Its translation: CASSGSGTGVEQYF.

The CDR3 sequence: CSARDPRTGGLNQPQHF. The CDR3 coding sequence is TGCAGTGCTAGAGATCCGAGGACAGGGGGCCTCAATCAGCCCCAGCATTTT. The chain links TRBV20-1 to TRBJ1-5; 11 bases match TRBD1. The length of the CDR3 is 17 residues. Germline V gene lookup returns CDR1 DFQATT and CDR2 SNEGSKA (reference sequence). Trimming removed 0 bases from V and 3 bases from J; junction bases left unmatched: 7.

This clonotype has a handful of counts. V gene TRBV7-9 combines with J gene TRBJ1-5; a weak D match, TRBD1 (5 bases). Germline V lookup: CDR1 SEHNR, CDR2 FQNEAQ (reference sequence). This CDR3 contains 14 residues. V dropped 5 bases and J dropped 1 base, with 9 bases sitting between them. The CDR3 loop is CASSGRDSNQPQHF. In DNA, the CDR3 is TGTGCCAGCAGCGGGCGGGACAGCAATCAGCCCCAGCATTTT. Full variable domain (outside the CDR3, taken from reference TRBV7-9 and TRBJ1-5): DTGVSQNPRHKITKRGQNVTFRCDPISEHNRLYWYRQTLGQGPEFLTYFQNEAQLEKSRLLSDRFSAERPKGSFSTLEIQRTEQGDSAMYLCASSGRDSNQPQHFGDGTRLSIL.

This clonotype was seen ten or more times. The V gene is TRBV5-6, the J gene TRBJ2-3, with 7 positions matching TRBD1. The CDR3 runs to 13 residues. With V trimmed by 4 bases and J by 6 bases, 5 bases remained unmatched. Germline lookup yields CDR1 SGHDT and CDR2 YYEEEE. CDR3 residues: CASSRDSPDTQYF. DNA of the CDR3: TGTGCCAGCAGCCGGGACAGCCCGGATACGCAGTATTTT.

This clonotype was observed a handful of times. The rearrangement links TRBV7-9 to TRBJ2-1; TRBD2 aligns across 11 bases. This CDR3 region has 18 residues. The V gene end was trimmed by 5 bases and the J gene end by 4 bases; junction bases not matched to a gene: 13. Germline V gives CDR1 SEHNR, CDR2 FQNEAQ (reference sequence). This CDR3 is CASSPRTSGGPRYNEQFF. In DNA, the CDR3 is TGTGCCAGCAGCCCACGTACTAGCGGGGGCCCGAGATACAATGAGCAGTTCTTC.

This clonotype showed up just a few times. The chain joins TRBV6-5 to TRBJ1-5, with D unclear. The V end lost 0 bases, the J end lost 0 bases, and 6 bases lay between the germline ends. This CDR3 contains 15 residues. Germline CDR1 reads MNHEY; CDR2 reads SVGAGI. The CDR3 nucleotides read TGTGCCAGCAGTTACTCCGCCACTAGCAATCAGCCCCAGCATTTT. Its protein is CASSYSATSNQPQHF.

The chain has TRBV28 and TRBJ2-2; 7 bases agree with TRBD1. Germline V gene sequence: CDR1 MDHEN, CDR2 SYDVKM. This CDR3 contains 15 residues. V dropped 6 bases and J dropped 1; count of bases not matched to a gene: 5. The CDR3 nucleotides are TGTGCCAGCAGACACAGGACAGGGAACACCGGGGAGCTGTTTTTT. Residues: CASRHRTGNTGELFF.